These 4 T cell receptor beta chains were all obtained from the same sample, sequenced in a study of T cell changes during pregnancy in multiple sclerosis. TCRdb's copy holds only in-frame clones and misses some; the assay was immunoSEQ multiplex PCR. Here the sample spans some 60,000 clones, about nine tenths being singletons. Sequences were derived from peripheral blood, sampled after pregnancy. The receptor set was obtained from a female donor with multiple sclerosis, enrolled in a pregnancy study.

The chain employs TRBV11-2 and TRBJ2-2, with TRBD1 matching 9 bases. V gave up 6 bases and J gave up 2 bases; unmatched junction bases: 4. CDR1 and CDR2 from the germline V gene are SGHAT and FQNNGV. This CDR3 contains 15 residues. The CDR3 DNA sequence: TGTGCCAGCAGGGAGACAGGGGGTAACACCGGGGAGCTGTTTTTT. As protein: CASRETGGNTGELFF.

The rearrangement uses TRBV7-8 and TRBJ2-7; 8 nucleotides align to TRBD1. The CDR3 totals 16 residues. The ends lost 1 base at V and 4 bases at J; junction bases unmatched: 9. Germline CDR1 is SGHVS and CDR2 is FQNEAQ. Here the CDR3 reads CASSLGWGTGQYEQYF. The DNA of the CDR3 is TGTGCCAGCAGCTTAGGGTGGGGGACAGGACAATACGAGCAGTACTTC.

V and J are TRBV30 and TRBJ1-1; weak D call: TRBD1 (5 bases). Per germline, CDR1 GTSNPN and CDR2 SVGIG (reference sequence). The germline V and J ends were trimmed by 0 bases and 7 bases, with 15 bases remaining between them. The CDR3 contains 14 residues. DNA of the CDR3: TGTGCCTGGAGTGTACGGACCTGGGGCAGTGAAGCTTTCTTT. The encoded protein is CAWSVRTWGSEAFF.

This clone occurred once. The V and J genes are TRBV28 and TRBJ1-5; D is unclear. Germline CDR1 and CDR2: MDHEN and SYDVKM. This CDR3 has 13 amino acids. V was shortened by 1 base and J by 9 bases, with 10 bases between the two germline ends. Written as DNA, the CDR3 is TGTGCCAGCAGTTTATCGCGAGGTCGGCCCCAGCATTTT. Translation gives CASSLSRGRPQHF.